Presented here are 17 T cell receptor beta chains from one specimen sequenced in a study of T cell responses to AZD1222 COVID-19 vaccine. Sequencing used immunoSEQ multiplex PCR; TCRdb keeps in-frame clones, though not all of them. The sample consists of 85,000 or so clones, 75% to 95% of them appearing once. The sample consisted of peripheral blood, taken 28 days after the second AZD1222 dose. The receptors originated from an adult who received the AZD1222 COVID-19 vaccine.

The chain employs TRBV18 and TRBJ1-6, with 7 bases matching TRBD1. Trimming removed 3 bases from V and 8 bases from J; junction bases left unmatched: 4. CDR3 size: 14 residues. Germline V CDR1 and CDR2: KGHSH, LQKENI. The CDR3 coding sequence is TGTGCCAGCTCACCGACAGGGAGGGATTCACCCCTCCACTTT. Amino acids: CASSPTGRDSPLHF.

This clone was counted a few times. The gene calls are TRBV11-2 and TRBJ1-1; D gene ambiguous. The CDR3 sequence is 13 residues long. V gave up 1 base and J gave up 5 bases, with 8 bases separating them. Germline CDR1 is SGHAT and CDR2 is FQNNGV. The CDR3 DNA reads TGTGCCAGCAGCTTAGTCAGCCTAACTGAAGCTTTCTTT. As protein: CASSLVSLTEAFF.

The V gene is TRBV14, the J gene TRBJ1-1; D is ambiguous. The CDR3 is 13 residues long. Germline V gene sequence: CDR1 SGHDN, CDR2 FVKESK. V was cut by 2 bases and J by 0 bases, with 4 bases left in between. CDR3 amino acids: CASSQTLNTEAFF. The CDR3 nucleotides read TGTGCCAGCAGCCAAACGTTGAACACTGAAGCTTTCTTT.

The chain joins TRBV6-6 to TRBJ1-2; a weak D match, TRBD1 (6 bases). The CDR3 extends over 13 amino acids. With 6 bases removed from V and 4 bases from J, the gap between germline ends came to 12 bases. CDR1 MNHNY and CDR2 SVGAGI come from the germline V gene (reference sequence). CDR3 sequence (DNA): TGTGCCAGCAGGGCCGGACAGTCCTATGGCTACACCTTC. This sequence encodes CASRAGQSYGYTF.

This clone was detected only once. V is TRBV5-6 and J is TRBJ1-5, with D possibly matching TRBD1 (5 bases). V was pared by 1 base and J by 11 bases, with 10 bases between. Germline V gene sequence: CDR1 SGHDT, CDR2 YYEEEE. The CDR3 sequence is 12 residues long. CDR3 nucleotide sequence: TGTGCCAGCAGCTTGCGGGGGAAATCCCAGCATTTT. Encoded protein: CASSLRGKSQHF.

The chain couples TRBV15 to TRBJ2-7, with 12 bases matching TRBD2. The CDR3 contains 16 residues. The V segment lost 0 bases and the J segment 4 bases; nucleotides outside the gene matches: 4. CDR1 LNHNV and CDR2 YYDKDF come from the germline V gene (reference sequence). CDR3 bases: TGTGCCACCAGCAGAGATAGGACTAGCGGGACTTACGAGCAGTACTTC. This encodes CATSRDRTSGTYEQYF.

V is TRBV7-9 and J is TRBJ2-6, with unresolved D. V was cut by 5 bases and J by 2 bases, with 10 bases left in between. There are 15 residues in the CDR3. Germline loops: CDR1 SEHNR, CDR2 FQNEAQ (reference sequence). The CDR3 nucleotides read TGTGCCAGCAGCCCCACCCGTCCTGGGGCCAACGTCCTGACTTTC. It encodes CASSPTRPGANVLTF.

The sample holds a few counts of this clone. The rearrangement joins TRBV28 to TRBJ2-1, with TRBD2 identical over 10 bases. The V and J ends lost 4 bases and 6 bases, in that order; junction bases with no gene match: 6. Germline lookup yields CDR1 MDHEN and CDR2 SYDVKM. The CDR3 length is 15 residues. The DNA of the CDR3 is TGTGCCAGCAGTTCGGGCCTAGCGGGAGTCAATGAGCAGTTCTTC. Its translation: CASSSGLAGVNEQFF.

Here the CDR3 DNA reads TGCAGCGTTACGCATGCAAAACGAGCAGATACGCAGTATTTT. Residues: CSVTHAKRADTQYF. The chain is built from TRBV29-1 and TRBJ2-3; no firm D call. This CDR3 region has 14 residues. Trimming took off 5 bases at V and 4 bases at J, with 16 bases between the two ends. Germline CDR1 and CDR2: SQVTM and ANQGSEA.

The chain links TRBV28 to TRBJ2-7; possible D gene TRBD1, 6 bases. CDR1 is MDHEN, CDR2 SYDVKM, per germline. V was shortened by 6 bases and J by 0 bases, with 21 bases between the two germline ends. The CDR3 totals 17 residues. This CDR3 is CASRYPAPGQHSYEQYF. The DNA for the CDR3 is TGTGCCAGCAGATACCCCGCCCCGGGACAACACTCCTACGAGCAGTACTTC. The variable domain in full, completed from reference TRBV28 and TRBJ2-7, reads DVKVTQSSRYLVKRTGEKVFLECVQDMDHENMFWYRQDPGLGLRLIYFSYDVKMKEKGDIPEGYSVSREKKERFSLILESASTNQTSMYLCASRYPAPGQHSYEQYFGPGTRLTVT.

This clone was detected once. The CDR3 loop is CASSTIGVGPYEQYF. The CDR3 region has the DNA TGTGCCAGCAGTACGATTGGGGTAGGGCCCTACGAGCAGTACTTC. The chain combines TRBV6-1 with TRBJ2-7; no clear D. The germline V and J ends were trimmed by 5 bases and 2 bases, with 16 bases remaining between them. The CDR3 contains 15 residues. The V gene's germline CDR1 is MNHNS and CDR2 SASEGT.

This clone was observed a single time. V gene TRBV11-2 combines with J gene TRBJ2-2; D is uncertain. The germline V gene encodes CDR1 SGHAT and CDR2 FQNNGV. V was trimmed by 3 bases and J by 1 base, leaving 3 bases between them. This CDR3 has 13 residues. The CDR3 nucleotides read TGTGCCAGCAGCTTCGGGAACACCGGGGAGCTGTTTTTT. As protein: CASSFGNTGELFF.

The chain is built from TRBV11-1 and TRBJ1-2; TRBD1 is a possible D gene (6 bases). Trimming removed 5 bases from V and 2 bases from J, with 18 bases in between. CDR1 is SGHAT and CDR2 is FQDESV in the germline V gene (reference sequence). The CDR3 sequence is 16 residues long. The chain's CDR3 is CASSVQQGPLNYGYTF. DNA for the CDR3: TGTGCCAGCAGCGTACAACAGGGCCCCCTCAACTATGGCTACACCTTC.

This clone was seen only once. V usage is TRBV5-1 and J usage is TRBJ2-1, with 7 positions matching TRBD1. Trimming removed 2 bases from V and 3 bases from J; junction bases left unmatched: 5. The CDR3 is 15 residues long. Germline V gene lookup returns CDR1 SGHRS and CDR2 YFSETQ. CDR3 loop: CASSFGQAIYNEQFF. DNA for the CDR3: TGCGCCAGCAGCTTTGGACAGGCGATCTACAATGAGCAGTTCTTC.

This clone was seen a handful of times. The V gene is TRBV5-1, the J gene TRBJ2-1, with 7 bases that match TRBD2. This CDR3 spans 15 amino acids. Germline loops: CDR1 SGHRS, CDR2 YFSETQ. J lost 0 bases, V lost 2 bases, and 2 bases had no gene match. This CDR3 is CASSFSSGSYNEQFF. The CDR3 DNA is TGCGCCAGCAGCTTCTCTAGCGGCTCCTACAATGAGCAGTTCTTC.

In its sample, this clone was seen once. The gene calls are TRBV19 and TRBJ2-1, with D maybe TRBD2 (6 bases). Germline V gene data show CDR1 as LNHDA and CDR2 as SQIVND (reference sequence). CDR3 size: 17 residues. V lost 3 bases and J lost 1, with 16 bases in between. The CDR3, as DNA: TGTGCCAGTAGTATGGTGCAGGGAGGAACTTCCTACAATGAGCAGTTCTTC. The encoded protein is CASSMVQGGTSYNEQFF.

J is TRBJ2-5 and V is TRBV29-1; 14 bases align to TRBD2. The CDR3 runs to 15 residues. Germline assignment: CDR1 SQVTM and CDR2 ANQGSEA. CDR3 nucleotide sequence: TGCACCTTGGGGGGGACTAGCGGGAGTGGAGAGACCCAGTACTTC. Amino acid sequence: CTLGGTSGSGETQYF.